Included here is one TCR beta chain sequence, with context. The data were taken from a study of technical replicates of blood from a handful of donors. CDR1 is MDHEN, CDR2 SYDVKM, per germline. The CDR3 consists of 19 residues. V gave up 4 bases and J gave up 4 bases; unmatched junction bases: 19. Assay used: immunoSEQ multiplex PCR; TCRdb lists only in-frame clones, some missing. The table lists about 85,000 clones, roughly 94% of them singletons, with 0.38% in the top ten. The source of this sequence is a human donor in good health. Sequenced sample: T cells isolated from PBMCs. V usage is TRBV28 and J usage is TRBJ2-7; 10 bases match TRBD2. The CDR3 protein is CASSSPGQRSGRALYEQYF. The CDR3 nucleotides read TGTGCCAGCAGTTCGCCGGGACAGAGAAGCGGGAGGGCCCTTTACGAGCAGTACTTC.